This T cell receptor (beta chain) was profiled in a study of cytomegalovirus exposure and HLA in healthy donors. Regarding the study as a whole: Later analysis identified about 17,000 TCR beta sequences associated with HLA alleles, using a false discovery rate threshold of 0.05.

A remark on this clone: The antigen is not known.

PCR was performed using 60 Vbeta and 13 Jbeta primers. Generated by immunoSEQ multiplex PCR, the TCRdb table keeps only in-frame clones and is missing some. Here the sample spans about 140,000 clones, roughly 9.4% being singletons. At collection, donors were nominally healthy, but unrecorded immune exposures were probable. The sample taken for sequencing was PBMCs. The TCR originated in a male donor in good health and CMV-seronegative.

CDR3 in amino acids: CASSHGTGKLYEQYF. As DNA, the CDR3 is TGCGCCAGCAGCCATGGGACAGGGAAGCTGTACGAGCAGTACTTC. The chain is built from TRBV4-1 and TRBJ2-7; 9 nucleotides align to TRBD1. The germline V gene has CDR1 MGHRA and CDR2 YSYEKL. This CDR3 spans 15 amino acids. The J segment lost 4 bases and the V segment lost 3 bases, leaving 7 bases of the junction unmatched.